This TCR beta chain derives from a study of T cell changes during pregnancy in multiple sclerosis. Sequenced by immunoSEQ multiplex PCR; TCRdb stores in-frame clones only, minus some. Of fewer than 100,000 clones detected, over 75% appear once; the ten largest clones hold approximately 1.9%. The ends were cut back, 5 bases at V and 1 base at J, with 9 bases in the middle. The CDR3 covers 14 residues. CDR1 is MDHEN and CDR2 is SYDVKM in the germline V gene. The source was peripheral blood, collected before pregnancy. The V call is TRBV28, the J call TRBJ1-3, with a weak D call TRBD1 (6 bases). The receptor comes from a female donor with multiple sclerosis, enrolled in a pregnancy study. The CDR3: CASSRTGSGNTIYF. The CDR3 DNA reads TGTGCCAGCAGTCGAACAGGGTCTGGAAACACCATATATTTT.